The clone carrying this T cell receptor beta chain was seen just once. This record belongs to a study of blood T cell repertoires in COVID-19. Profiling relied on immunoSEQ multiplex PCR, and the TCRdb table lists in-frame clones only, not all of them. The sample lists a few hundred thousand clones; 75% to 90% were seen once. Sequences were obtained from PBMCs or T cells enriched from blood (not recorded which). The sequence was collected from a woman in her forties or fifties who had recovered from COVID-19.

As DNA, the CDR3 is TGTGCCACCAGTGATCGCTCAGGTGTAGAAGGCTACACCTTC. It translates to CATSDRSGVEGYTF. The rearrangement links TRBV24-1 to TRBJ1-2, with D unresolved. This CDR3 contains 14 residues. Per germline, CDR1 KGHDR and CDR2 SFDVKD. V gave up 3 bases and J gave up 8 bases, with 15 bases separating them.